These T cell receptor beta chains were read from a single sample in a study of beta chain features in type 1 diabetes. Profiled with immunoSEQ multiplex PCR; TCRdb holds only in-frame clones, not every one. The sample includes a few hundred thousand clones, less than 30% of them seen just once. Sequenced sample: naive CD4+ T cells from blood. These receptor sequences come from a woman in her twenties or thirties with type 1 diabetes. CDR3s include the opening cysteine and the closing phenylalanine or tryptophan. A D gene is named only where the DNA matches it firmly. Clone size is given for some rows only: seen once, a few or many times, or a class if the clone is expanded.

clone size	V gene	J gene	D gene	CDR3 DNA	CDR3 protein
few	TRBV7-9	TRBJ2-7	NA	TGTGCCAGCAGCTACGACTATTACGAGCAGTACTTC	CASSYDYYEQYF
NA	TRBV2	TRBJ2-1	NA	TGTGCCAGCAGGGCAAAACTAGTCTCAACCGCCTACAATGAGCAGTTCTTC	CASRAKLVSTAYNEQFF
few	TRBV30	TRBJ2-7	TRBD1	TGTGCCTGGGACAGGGGGCAAACCTTCGAGCAGTACTTC	CAWDRGQTFEQYF
few	TRBV9	TRBJ2-3	NA	TGTGCCAGCAGCGTAGACGGGTTCGAAGATACGCAGTATTTT	CASSVDGFEDTQYF
NA	TRBV30	TRBJ2-3	TRBD1	TGTGCCTGGAGGGGACAGGGCCCTAGCACAGATACGCAGTATTTT	CAWRGQGPSTDTQYF
NA	TRBV18	TRBJ2-5	NA	TGTGCCAGCTCACCACGGACAGACCAAGAGACCCAGTACTTC	CASSPRTDQETQYF
few	TRBV29-1	TRBJ2-7	TRBD1	TGCAGCGTTGCCTGGGACAGATACTACGAGCAGTACTTC	CSVAWDRYYEQYF
few	TRBV4-1	TRBJ1-1	NA	TGCGCCAGCAGCCAAGGTTTAGGGGCGTCGGGCACTGAAGCTTTCTTT	CASSQGLGASGTEAFF
NA	TRBV5-1	TRBJ2-7	TRBD1	TGCGCCAGCAGCTTCATGACTGCCGGACAGGGAGCCTACGAGCAGTACTTC	CASSFMTAGQGAYEQYF
NA	TRBV27	TRBJ2-7	TRBD2	TGTGCCAGCAGCGAGCGGGAGGGATCCTACGAGCAGTACTTC	CASSEREGSYEQYF
few	TRBV28	TRBJ1-1	TRBD1	TGTGCCAGCAGTTCTGGACAGGGAACTGAAGCTTTCTTT	CASSSGQGTEAFF
NA	TRBV11-2	TRBJ1-2	TRBD1	TGTGCCAGCAGCTTAAAGGACAGGGTCGACTATGGCTACACCTTC	CASSLKDRVDYGYTF
few	TRBV20-1	TRBJ2-3	NA	TGCAGTGCTCCGTCCGTAGATACGCAGTATTTT	CSAPSVDTQYF
NA	TRBV19	TRBJ2-3	TRBD2	TGTGCCAGTAGTTCAAAGACTAGCAGCACAGATACGCAGTATTTT	CASSSKTSSTDTQYF